Ten or more counts support the clone carrying this T cell receptor beta chain. This entry is derived from a study of blood T cells in healthy people across ages. PCR was performed a second time for about 7 to 11 cycles using a sample-barcoded 5' primer and a J-beta primer mix. MiXCR, run by TCRdb on the 5' RACE reads, gives a single entry per CDR3 protein. Among about 800,000 distinct CDR3 sequences listed, less than 60% were seen once. CDR1 is SEHNR, CDR2 FQNEAQ, per germline (reference sequence). The V and J ends lost 4 bases and 5 bases respectively, with 12 bases between them. The CDR3 runs 14 residues.

The TCR was taken from an older man in good health. This sequence joins TRBV7-9 and TRBJ2-1; possible D gene TRBD2, 6 bases. Sequencing was performed on blood. This CDR3 is CASSSRGLNNEQFF. In DNA form, the CDR3 reads TGTGCCAGCAGCTCCAGAGGACTAAACAATGAGCAGTTCTTC.